Sequencing of this T cell receptor beta chain was carried out in a study of blood T cells in healthy people across ages. Across the whole study: There was about one barcoded beta molecule captured by template switching per two T cells.

Points on this clonotype: The antigen is not known.

Each donor had around 10 milliliters of peripheral blood drawn. Then a second PCR, running about 6 to 12 cycles, was carried out with a sample-barcoded 5' primer and a J-beta primer mix. Every sample returned 2.5 million or more CDR3-containing paired-end reads. TCRdb passed the 5' RACE reads through MiXCR, listing each CDR3 protein once. Found here are around 780,000 distinct CDR3 sequences, more than 50% of them singletons; the top ten hold 20% to 30%. Study observations and caveats: Greater diversity and more naive CD4+ cells were seen in long-lived donors than in aged donors.

The germline V gene encodes CDR1 SGHAT and CDR2 FQNNGV. The CDR3 consists of 16 residues. The clonotype originates from a man aged 35 to 55 in good health. Sequenced input: blood. The chain is built from TRBV11-2 and TRBJ2-4; 7 positions match TRBD1. The better agreement between TRBJ2-5 and the DNA end casts doubt on the J call. The CDR3 bases are TGTGCCAGCAGCCCTCGGGACAGTGCCGCTTCAGAGACCCAGTACTTC. This gives the protein CASSPRDSAASETQYF.